This T cell receptor (beta chain) came from a study of blood T cell repertoires in COVID-19. Study summary: The samples span acute and convalescent COVID-19 from the United States, Italy and Spain. Sources were T cells, B-cell-depleted T cells, or PBMCs; the material itself was cDNA or gDNA.

V gave up 5 bases and J gave up 5 bases, with 12 bases separating them. CDR3 length: 13 residues. Germline lookup yields CDR1 MRHNA and CDR2 SNTAGT. Authors' analysis steps: Estimation of nucleated cell counts was performed using reference gene primer amplification. Measured with immunoSEQ multiplex PCR; TCRdb has only the in-frame clones, and not every one. The DNA gave D and trimming, while V, J and clone size come from that table. The data show about 180,000 clones, approximately 90% seen once. Sequences were obtained from peripheral blood. The chain carries TRBV6-4 and TRBJ2-5; D may be TRBD2 (6 bases). The sequence was collected from a woman aged 30 to 39 with active or convalescent COVID-19. In DNA, the CDR3 is TGTGCCAGCAGTCTCGACGGGAGCGAGACCCAGTACTTC. Translated: CASSLDGSETQYF.